The 8 T cell receptor beta chains listed next were all sequenced from one sample in a study of T cells after yellow fever vaccination. TCRdb re-called the 5' RACE reads with MiXCR, one entry per CDR3 protein. The table has 250,000 to 350,000 distinct CDR3 sequences, approximately 7% seen once. The specimen was PBMCs, collected roughly 46 days after the first yellow fever vaccination. Receptors originate from a man aged 18 to 29 who received the YFV17D yellow fever vaccine.

This sequence joins TRBV3-1 and TRBJ2-7, with D possibly TRBD1 on 5 matching bases. There are 14 residues in the CDR3. V was clipped by 0 bases and J by 3 bases, with 9 bases between them. Germline V CDR1 and CDR2: LGHDT, YNNKEL (reference sequence). The CDR3 loop is CASSQEGHLYEQYF. The DNA for the CDR3 is TGTGCCAGCAGCCAAGAGGGGCACCTCTACGAGCAGTACTTC.

This clonotype was observed a handful of times. This chain uses TRBV7-8 with TRBJ2-7; no clear D. Germline assignment: CDR1 SGHVS and CDR2 FQNEAQ. V was shortened by 6 bases and J by 7 bases, with 13 bases between the two germline ends. The CDR3 is made up of 12 amino acids. The CDR3 spells CASRSTLGEQYV. The DNA of the CDR3 is TGTGCCAGCAGGTCGACCCTAGGGGAGCAGTACGTC.

This clonotype was counted between two and nine times. The chain uses TRBV5-1 and TRBJ1-2; D is uncertain. V was cut by 4 bases and J by 6 bases, with 19 bases left in between. This CDR3 has 15 residues. Germline loops: CDR1 SGHRS, CDR2 YFSETQ. The CDR3 region is CASSPRSGGPDGYTF. CDR3 DNA sequence: TGCGCCAGCAGCCCTCGGTCCGGAGGTCCCGATGGCTACACCTTC.

CDR3 amino acids: CSAGPQGAIVETQYF. As DNA, the CDR3 is TGCAGTGCTGGGCCTCAGGGGGCGATCGTAGAGACCCAGTACTTC. The V and J genes are TRBV20-1 and TRBJ2-5; TRBD1 matches at 8 bases. V gave up 5 bases and J gave up 4 bases; unmatched junction bases: 12. The V gene's germline CDR1 is DFQATT and CDR2 SNEGSKA (reference sequence). The CDR3 has 15 amino acids.

The chain recombines TRBV5-1 with TRBJ2-3, with 13 bases lining up with TRBD2. After removal of 3 bases from V and 0 bases from J, the junction contained 4 bases not matched to a gene. CDR3 size: 17 residues. From germline, CDR1 is SGHRS and CDR2 YFSETQ. The CDR3 reads CASSWGLAGPSTDTQYF. DNA of the CDR3: TGCGCCAGCAGCTGGGGACTAGCGGGACCAAGCACAGATACGCAGTATTTT.

This clonotype was seen only a few times. This chain uses TRBV4-1 with TRBJ1-1, with D unclear. Trimming stripped 3 bases from V and 0 bases from J, with 11 bases between. The CDR3 is made up of 15 amino acids. Germline values: CDR1 MGHRA, CDR2 YSYEKL. For the CDR3, the DNA is TGCGCCAGCAGCCACGGACCTGGGATGAACACTGAAGCTTTCTTT. Its translation: CASSHGPGMNTEAFF.

A few counts support this clonotype. The J gene is TRBJ1-1, the V gene TRBV27; D might be TRBD1 (6 bases). The CDR3 covers 15 residues. The V end was cut by 6 bases, the J end by 4 bases, with 18 bases between. The germline CDR1 and CDR2 sequences are MNHEY and SMNVEV (reference sequence). The CDR3 DNA sequence: TGTGCCAGCAGGACAAATACAGGGATAGGCACTGAAGCTTTCTTT. This translates into CASRTNTGIGTEAFF.

The chain is built from TRBV6-1 and TRBJ2-3; D ambiguous. V lost 3 bases to trimming and J lost 4 bases, with 11 bases between them. Germline V CDR1 and CDR2: MNHNS, SASEGT. The length of the CDR3 is 14 residues. The CDR3 here is CASSDDWISDTQYF. The CDR3 DNA sequence: TGTGCCAGCAGTGATGACTGGATCTCAGATACGCAGTATTTT.